This is a list of T cell receptor beta chains from one sample in a study of shared T cell receptors in the human thymus. The table came from immunoSEQ multiplex PCR; TCRdb's copy has only in-frame clones and leaves some out. The repertoire holds roughly 500,000 clones, with 75% to 85% as singletons. Separately, the same data were catalogued under a study of human thymus T cells.

Source material: thymocytes. All receptors derive from a boy under two years old with a congenital heart defect. Both conserved end residues are part of each CDR3. D genes are given only for firm matches. Clone size is shown for a subset of rows, as once, few, many or a class of expanded clone.

CASSWGLASSYNEQFF	TGCGCCAGCAGCTGGGGACTAGCAAGCTCCTACAATGAGCAGTTCTTC	NA	TRBD2	TRBV5-1	TRBJ2-1
CASSLVAGNYEQYF	TGTGCCAGCAGCTTGGTAGCGGGAAACTACGAGCAGTACTTC	NA	TRBD2	TRBV7-2	TRBJ2-7
CASSFRLAPFLYNEQFF	TGTGCCAGCAGTTTCAGACTAGCTCCTTTCTTATACAATGAGCAGTTCTTC	NA	TRBD2	TRBV2	TRBJ2-1
CASSLSGHRGLGSYEQYF	TGTGCCAGCAGTTTATCGGGGCACCGGGGGTTAGGCTCCTACGAGCAGTACTTC	NA	NA	TRBV27	TRBJ2-7
CASSWGRLHDTYEQYF	TGTGCCAGCAGTTGGGGCAGACTTCATGATACCTACGAGCAGTACTTC	NA	NA	TRBV6-5	TRBJ2-7
CASSLQGGTEAFF	TGTGCCAGCAGCTTGCAGGGTGGCACTGAAGCTTTCTTT	NA	NA	TRBV11-3	TRBJ1-1
CASSPGQTRGLYNEQLF	TGCGCCAGCAGCCCGGGACAGACAAGGGGATTATACAATGAGCAGCTCTTC	NA	TRBD1	TRBV5-1	TRBJ2-1
CASSNGGSPYNEQFF	TGTGCCAGCTCGAATGGAGGGTCCCCTTACAATGAGCAGTTCTTC	NA	NA	TRBV25-1	TRBJ2-1
CAREGDTRGETQYF	TGTGCCCGTGAAGGGGACACCCGGGGCGAGACCCAGTACTTC	NA	NA	TRBV30	TRBJ2-5
CASSSASGASYEQYF	TGCGCCAGCAGCTCCGCTAGCGGAGCTTCCTACGAGCAGTACTTC	NA	TRBD2	TRBV5-1	TRBJ2-7
CASSLTGYGGEQFF	TGTGCCAGCAGCCTCACAGGGTATGGTGGTGAGCAGTTCTTC	NA	NA	TRBV6-6	TRBJ2-1
CASSSSNAVKYF	TGTGCCAGCAGTTCCAGTAACGCGGTGAAGTACTTC	NA	NA	TRBV6-6	TRBJ2-7
CASSQEVTSGIKGTQYF	TGTGCCAGCAGCCAAGAGGTCACTAGCGGGATAAAGGGTACGCAGTATTTT	few	TRBD2	TRBV4-2	TRBJ2-3
CASSPLGQGWTEAFF	TGTGCCAGCTCACCTTTAGGACAGGGTTGGACTGAAGCTTTCTTT	few	TRBD1	TRBV18	TRBJ1-1
CASSSLTSVDNEQFF	TGTGCCAGCAGCTCCCTCACTAGCGTAGACAATGAGCAGTTCTTC	NA	TRBD2	TRBV11-3	TRBJ2-1
CASRRSFSSYEQYF	TGTGCCAGCAGGCGGTCATTCAGCTCCTACGAGCAGTACTTC	NA	NA	TRBV28	TRBJ2-7
CATSRVGLARYNEQFF	TGTGCCACCAGCAGAGTCGGACTAGCCCGATACAATGAGCAGTTCTTC	NA	TRBD2	TRBV15	TRBJ2-1
CASSLTSGRPYEQYF	TGTGCCAGCAGCTTGACTAGCGGGAGGCCCTACGAGCAGTACTTC	NA	TRBD2	TRBV5-4	TRBJ2-7
CASSVGGGEFCYEQYF	TGTGCCAGCAGCGTAGGAGGGGGGGAGTTTTGCTACGAGCAGTACTTC	NA	NA	TRBV9	TRBJ2-7
CASSPTPPPGPQHF	TGTGCCAGCAGTCCTACCCCCCCGCCGGGGCCCCAGCATTTT	few	NA	TRBV28	TRBJ1-5
CASSLTRRVAPRGGEQYF	TGTGCCAGCAGCTTAACACGGAGAGTAGCTCCCCGGGGGGGGGAGCAGTACTTC	NA	TRBD2	TRBV7-3	TRBJ2-7
CASSLAGQYHNEQFF	TGTGCCAGCAGCTTAGCGGGCCAGTACCACAATGAGCAGTTCTTC	once	NA	TRBV5-5	TRBJ2-1
CASSLGRGGEQYF	TGTGCCAGCAGCTTAGGCAGGGGTGGGGAGCAGTACTTC	NA	NA	TRBV7-2	TRBJ2-7
CASSRPESSYNEQFF	TGCGCCAGCAGCCGCCCGGAGAGCTCCTACAATGAGCAGTTCTTC	NA	NA	TRBV5-1	TRBJ2-1
CASSAQTGTAPYEQYF	TGTGCCAGCAGTGCACAAACCGGGACAGCTCCCTACGAGCAGTACTTC	once	TRBD1	TRBV6-1	TRBJ2-7
CASRLSGQGGTEAFF	TGCGCCAGCAGATTATCCGGACAGGGAGGCACTGAAGCTTTCTTT	NA	TRBD1	TRBV5-1	TRBJ1-1
CASSYLPRLAGVKGSYNEQFF	TGTGCCAGCAGTTACCTCCCTAGACTAGCGGGAGTAAAGGGCTCCTACAATGAGCAGTTCTTC	NA	TRBD2	TRBV28	TRBJ2-1
CASGPLNRPSYEQYF	TGTGCTAGTGGTCCTCTAAACAGACCCTCCTACGAGCAGTACTTC	NA	NA	TRBV12-5	TRBJ2-7
CASSWDRANTEAFF	TGCGCCAGCAGCTGGGACAGGGCGAACACTGAAGCTTTCTTT	NA	TRBD1	TRBV5-1	TRBJ1-1
CASSVVGQGGNEQFF	TGTGCCAGCAGCGTAGTAGGACAGGGTGGGAATGAGCAGTTCTTC	NA	TRBD1	TRBV9	TRBJ2-1
CASSQNPAQGNYGYTF	TGCGCCAGCAGCCAAAATCCCGCTCAGGGAAACTATGGCTACACCTTC	NA	NA	TRBV4-1	TRBJ1-2
CASILTPGRRQGSYEQYF	TGTGCCAGCATTCTCACCCCTGGGAGGAGACAGGGGTCCTACGAGCAGTACTTC	NA	TRBD1	TRBV2	TRBJ2-7
CASSGGQGIYQPQHF	TGTGCCAGCAGTGGAGGCCAGGGGATTTATCAGCCCCAGCATTTT	NA	NA	TRBV6-1	TRBJ1-5
CASSALGVNSYGYTF	TGTGCCAGCAGCGCGCTCGGGGTGAACTCCTATGGCTACACCTTC	NA	NA	TRBV9	TRBJ1-2
CASSAWDRETVNEQFF	TGTGCCAGCAGCGCTTGGGACAGGGAAACGGTAAATGAGCAGTTCTTC	NA	TRBD1	TRBV9	TRBJ2-1
CASRSGLAGDDNEQFF	TGTGCCAGCAGATCGGGACTAGCGGGAGATGACAATGAGCAGTTCTTC	NA	TRBD2	TRBV5-4	TRBJ2-1
CASGFSTGDYNEQFF	TGTGCTAGTGGTTTCTCGACAGGGGACTACAATGAGCAGTTCTTC	NA	TRBD1	TRBV12-5	TRBJ2-1
CASSARDRGPYEQYF	TGTGCCAGCAGTGCCAGAGACAGGGGGCCTTACGAGCAGTACTTC	NA	TRBD1	TRBV2	TRBJ2-7
CASSHQGQQETQYF	TGCGCCAGCAGCCACCAGGGACAGCAAGAGACCCAGTACTTC	NA	TRBD1	TRBV4-1	TRBJ2-5
CASSPFLGGQGEQYF	TGTGCCAGCAGCCCGTTCCTGGGGGGGCAGGGCGAGCAGTACTTC	NA	NA	TRBV4-2	TRBJ2-7
CASTPTGSETQYF	TGTGCCAGCACCCCGACAGGGTCAGAGACCCAGTACTTC	NA	TRBD1	TRBV27	TRBJ2-5